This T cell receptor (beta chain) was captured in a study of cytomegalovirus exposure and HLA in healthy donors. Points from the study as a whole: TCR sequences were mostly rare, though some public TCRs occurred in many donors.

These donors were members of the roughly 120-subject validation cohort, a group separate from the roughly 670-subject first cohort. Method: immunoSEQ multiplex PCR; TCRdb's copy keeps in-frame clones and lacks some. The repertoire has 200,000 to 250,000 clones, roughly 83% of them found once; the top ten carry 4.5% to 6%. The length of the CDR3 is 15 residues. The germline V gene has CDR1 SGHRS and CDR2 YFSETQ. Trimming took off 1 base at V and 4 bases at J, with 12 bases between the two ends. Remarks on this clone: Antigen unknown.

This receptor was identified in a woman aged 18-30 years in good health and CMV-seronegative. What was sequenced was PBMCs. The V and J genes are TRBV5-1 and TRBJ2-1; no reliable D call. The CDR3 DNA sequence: TGCGCCAGCAGCTTGAGGCAGAGGAGATACAATGAGCAGTTCTTC. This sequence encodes CASSLRQRRYNEQFF.